This T cell receptor (beta chain) derives from a study of T cell clonotyping in hematopoietic cell transplantation. Method: immunoSEQ multiplex PCR; TCRdb's copy keeps in-frame clones and lacks some. The sample holds over 10,000 clones, roughly 90% seen once. Study-level points and caveats: Higher Inverse Simpson Index values in graft donor and pretransplant recipient predicted broader posttransplant TCR diversity. Recipient TCR diversity dropped after transplant; expanded clonotypes rose from day 30 to 180. At the given depth, recipient repertoires were over 97% de novo clonotypes. Cells were unsorted, so CD4 and CD8 contributions were not separated.

The germline V gene has CDR1 SGDLS and CDR2 YYNGEE. CDR3 length: 15 residues. Losses at the gene ends were 3 bases for V and 6 bases for J; bases not matched to a gene: 6. In regard to this clone: What it binds is unknown.

This TCR derives from a woman aged 50 to 65 in good health. Some clones in this sample may be carry-over from other donors' samples. V is TRBV9 and J is TRBJ1-6; 7 positions agree with TRBD1. Specimen: peripheral blood mononuclear cells. CDR3: CASSETGWANSPLHF. The CDR3 DNA reads as TGTGCCAGCAGCGAGACAGGGTGGGCTAATTCACCCCTCCACTTT.